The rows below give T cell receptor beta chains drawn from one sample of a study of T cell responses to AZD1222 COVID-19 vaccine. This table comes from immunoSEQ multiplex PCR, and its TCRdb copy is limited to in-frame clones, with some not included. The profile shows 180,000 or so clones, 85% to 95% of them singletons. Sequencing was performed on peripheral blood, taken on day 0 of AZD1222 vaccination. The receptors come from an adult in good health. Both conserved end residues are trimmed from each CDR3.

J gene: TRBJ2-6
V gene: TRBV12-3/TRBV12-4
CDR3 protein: ASILSGANVLT

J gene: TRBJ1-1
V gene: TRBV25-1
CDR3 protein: ASSDRYSNTEAF

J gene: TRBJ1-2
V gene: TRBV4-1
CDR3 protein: ASRDGTAWGYT

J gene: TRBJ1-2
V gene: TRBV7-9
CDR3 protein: ASSLVGHNYGYT

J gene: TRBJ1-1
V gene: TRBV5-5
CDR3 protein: ASSFGQTNTEAF

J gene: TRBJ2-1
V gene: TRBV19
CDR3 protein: ASSMGWLNEQF

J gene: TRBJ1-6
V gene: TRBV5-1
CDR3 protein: ASSLTGANSPLH

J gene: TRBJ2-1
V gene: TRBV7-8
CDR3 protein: ASSLTDNEQF

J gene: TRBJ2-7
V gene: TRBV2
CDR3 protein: ASKGQPYEQY

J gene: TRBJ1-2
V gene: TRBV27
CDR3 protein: ASRSPSAGDVYGYT

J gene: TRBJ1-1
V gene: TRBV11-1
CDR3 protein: ASSLTTGTPNGF

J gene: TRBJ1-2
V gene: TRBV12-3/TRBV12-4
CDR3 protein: ASLSREDGYT

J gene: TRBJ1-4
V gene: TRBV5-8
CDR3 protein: ASSSGVRLTNEKLF

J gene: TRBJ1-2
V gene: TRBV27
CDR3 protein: ASSFGGFDQIGYGYT

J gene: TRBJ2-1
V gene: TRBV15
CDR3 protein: ATSPLAGGYNEQF

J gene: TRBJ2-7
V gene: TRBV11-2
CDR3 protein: ASSRDWNEQY

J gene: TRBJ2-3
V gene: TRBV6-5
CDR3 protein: ASRVANSLSDTQY

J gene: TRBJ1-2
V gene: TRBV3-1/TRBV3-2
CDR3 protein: ASRWGTGEYGYT

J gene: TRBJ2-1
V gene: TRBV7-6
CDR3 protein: AGSLVPASNEQF

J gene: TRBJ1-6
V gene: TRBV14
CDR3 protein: ASSLLGRQGISPLH

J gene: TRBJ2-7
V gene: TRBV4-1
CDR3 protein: ASSLHAVPYEQY

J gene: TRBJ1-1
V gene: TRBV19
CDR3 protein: ASRIGQWNTEAF

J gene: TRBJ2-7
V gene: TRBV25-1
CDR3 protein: ASSGAGGLDEQY

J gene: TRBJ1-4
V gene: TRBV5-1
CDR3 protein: ASSLSGVREKLF

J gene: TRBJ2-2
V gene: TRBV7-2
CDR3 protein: ASSLVGGEVLF

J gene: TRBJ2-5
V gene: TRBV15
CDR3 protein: ATSRVSGRGGETQY

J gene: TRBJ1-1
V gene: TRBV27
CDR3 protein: ASSLYGPADTEAF

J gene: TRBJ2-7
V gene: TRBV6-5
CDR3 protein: ASNLSDRSLGQY

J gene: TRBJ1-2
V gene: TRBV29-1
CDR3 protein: SVEDLGGGYGYT

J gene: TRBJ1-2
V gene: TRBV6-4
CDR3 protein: ASRSSGTGGSYGYT

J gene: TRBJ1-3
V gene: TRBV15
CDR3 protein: ATSRDMQGSTIY

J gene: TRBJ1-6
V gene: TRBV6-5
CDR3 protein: ASTRRRDSPLH

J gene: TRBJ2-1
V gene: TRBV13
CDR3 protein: ASSNNYNEQF

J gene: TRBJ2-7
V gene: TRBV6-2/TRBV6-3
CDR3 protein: ASRPSGSSYEQY

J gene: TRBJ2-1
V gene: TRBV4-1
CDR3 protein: ASSQGHQQF

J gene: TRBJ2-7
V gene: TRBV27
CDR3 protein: ASSLLAGVSHEQY

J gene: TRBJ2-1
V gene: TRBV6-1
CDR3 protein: ASSESWWGQYNEQF

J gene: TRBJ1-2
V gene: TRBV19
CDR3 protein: ASSIGTDYGYT

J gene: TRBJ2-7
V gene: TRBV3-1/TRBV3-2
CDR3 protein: ASSLGLFDEQY

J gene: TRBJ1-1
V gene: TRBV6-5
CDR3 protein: ASRGGTGTEAF

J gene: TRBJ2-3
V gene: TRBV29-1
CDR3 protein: SVLSSSAITDTQY

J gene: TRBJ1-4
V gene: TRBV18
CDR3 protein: ASSQDRKATNEKLF

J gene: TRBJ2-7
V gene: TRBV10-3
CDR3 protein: AISSDGGRAEQY

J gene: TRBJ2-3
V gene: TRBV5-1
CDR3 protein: ASSLGQDTDTQY

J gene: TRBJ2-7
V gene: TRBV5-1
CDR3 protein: ASSPIGQVYEQY

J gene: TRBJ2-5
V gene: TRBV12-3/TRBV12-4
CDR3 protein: ASSFSKTQY

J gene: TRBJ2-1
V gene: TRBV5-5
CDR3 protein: ASRKLDYNEQF

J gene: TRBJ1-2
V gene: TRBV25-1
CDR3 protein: ASLGVNYGYT

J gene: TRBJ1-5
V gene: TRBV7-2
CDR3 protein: ASSLQGWSQPQH

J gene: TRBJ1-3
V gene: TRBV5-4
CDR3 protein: ASSLGGAMGNTIY

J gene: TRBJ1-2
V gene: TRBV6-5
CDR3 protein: ASSYGTGFSGYT

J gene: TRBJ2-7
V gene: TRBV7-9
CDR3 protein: ASSLAGGSGSYEQY

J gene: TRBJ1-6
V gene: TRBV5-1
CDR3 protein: ASGPGQTNSPLH

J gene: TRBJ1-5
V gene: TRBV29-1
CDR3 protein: SVDRAGVCGNNQPQH

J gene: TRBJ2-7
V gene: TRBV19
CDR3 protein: ATSYGYEQY

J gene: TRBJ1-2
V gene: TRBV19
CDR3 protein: ATTENYGYT